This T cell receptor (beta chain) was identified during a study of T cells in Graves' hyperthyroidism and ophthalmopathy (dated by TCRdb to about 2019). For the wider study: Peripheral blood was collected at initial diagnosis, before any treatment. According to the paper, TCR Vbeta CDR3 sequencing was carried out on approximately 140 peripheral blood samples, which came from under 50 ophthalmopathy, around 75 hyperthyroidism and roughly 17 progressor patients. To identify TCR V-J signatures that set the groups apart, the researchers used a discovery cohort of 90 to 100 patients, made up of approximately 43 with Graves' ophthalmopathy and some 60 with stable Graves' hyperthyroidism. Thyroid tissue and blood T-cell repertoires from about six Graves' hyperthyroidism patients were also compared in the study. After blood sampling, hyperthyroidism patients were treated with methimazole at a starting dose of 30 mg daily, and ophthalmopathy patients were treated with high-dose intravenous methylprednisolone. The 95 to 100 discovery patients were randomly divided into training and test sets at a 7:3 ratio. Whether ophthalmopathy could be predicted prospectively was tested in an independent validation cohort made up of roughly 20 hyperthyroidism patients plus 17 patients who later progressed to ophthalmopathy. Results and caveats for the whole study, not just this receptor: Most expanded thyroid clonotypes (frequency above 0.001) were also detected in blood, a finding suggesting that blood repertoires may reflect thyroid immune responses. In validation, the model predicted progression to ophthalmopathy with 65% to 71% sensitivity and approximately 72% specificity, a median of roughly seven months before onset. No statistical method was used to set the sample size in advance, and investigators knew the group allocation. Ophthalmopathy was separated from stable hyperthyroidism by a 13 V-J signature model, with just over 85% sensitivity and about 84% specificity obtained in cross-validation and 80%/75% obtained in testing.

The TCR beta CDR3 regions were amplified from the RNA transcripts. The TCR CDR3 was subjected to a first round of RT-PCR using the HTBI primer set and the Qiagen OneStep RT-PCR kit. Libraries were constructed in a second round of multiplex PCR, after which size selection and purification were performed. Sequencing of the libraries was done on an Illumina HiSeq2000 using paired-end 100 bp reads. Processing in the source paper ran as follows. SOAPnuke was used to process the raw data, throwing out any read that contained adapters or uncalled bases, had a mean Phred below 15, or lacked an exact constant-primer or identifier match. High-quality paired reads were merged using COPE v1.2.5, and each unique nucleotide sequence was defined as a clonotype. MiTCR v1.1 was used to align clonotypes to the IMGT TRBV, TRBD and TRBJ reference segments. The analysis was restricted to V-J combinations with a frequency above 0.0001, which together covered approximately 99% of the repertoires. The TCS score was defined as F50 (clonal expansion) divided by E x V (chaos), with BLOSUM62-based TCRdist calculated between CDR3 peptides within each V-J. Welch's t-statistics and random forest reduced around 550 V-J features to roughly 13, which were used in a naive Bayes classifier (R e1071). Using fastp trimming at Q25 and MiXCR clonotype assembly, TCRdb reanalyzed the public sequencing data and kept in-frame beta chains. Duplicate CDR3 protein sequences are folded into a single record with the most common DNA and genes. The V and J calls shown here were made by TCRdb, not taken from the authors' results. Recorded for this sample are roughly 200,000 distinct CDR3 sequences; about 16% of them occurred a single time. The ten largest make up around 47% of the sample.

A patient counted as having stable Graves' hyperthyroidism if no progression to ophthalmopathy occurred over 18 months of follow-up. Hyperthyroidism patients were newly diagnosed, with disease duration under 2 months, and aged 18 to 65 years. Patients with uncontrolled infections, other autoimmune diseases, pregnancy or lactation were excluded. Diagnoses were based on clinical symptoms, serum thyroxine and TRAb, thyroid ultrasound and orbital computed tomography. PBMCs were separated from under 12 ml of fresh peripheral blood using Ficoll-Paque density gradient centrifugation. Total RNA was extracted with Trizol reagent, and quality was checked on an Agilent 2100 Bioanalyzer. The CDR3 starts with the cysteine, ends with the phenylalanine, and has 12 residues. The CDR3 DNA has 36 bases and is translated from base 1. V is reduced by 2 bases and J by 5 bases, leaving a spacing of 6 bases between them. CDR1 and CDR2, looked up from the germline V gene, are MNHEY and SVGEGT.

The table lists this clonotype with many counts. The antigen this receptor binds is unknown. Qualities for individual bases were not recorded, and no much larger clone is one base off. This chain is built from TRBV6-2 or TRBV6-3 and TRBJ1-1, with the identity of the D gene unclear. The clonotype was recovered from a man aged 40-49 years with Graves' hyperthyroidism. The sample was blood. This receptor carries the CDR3 CASSYGQTEAFF. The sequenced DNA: TGTGCCAGCAGTTACGGGCAAACTGAAGCTTTCTTT.